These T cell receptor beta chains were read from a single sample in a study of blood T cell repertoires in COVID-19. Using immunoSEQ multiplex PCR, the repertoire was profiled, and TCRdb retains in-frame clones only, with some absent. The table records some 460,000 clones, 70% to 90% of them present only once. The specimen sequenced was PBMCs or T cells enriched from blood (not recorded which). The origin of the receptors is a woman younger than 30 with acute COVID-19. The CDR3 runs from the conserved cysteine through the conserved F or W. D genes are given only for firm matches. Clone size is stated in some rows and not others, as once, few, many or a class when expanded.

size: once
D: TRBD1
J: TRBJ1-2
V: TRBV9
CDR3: CASSGRTGGIYGYTF
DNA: TGTGCCAGCAGCGGCCGGACAGGGGGTATCTATGGCTACACCTTC

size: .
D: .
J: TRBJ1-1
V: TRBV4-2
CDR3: CASSLLANTEAFF
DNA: TGTGCCAGCAGCCTTTTAGCCAACACTGAAGCTTTCTTT

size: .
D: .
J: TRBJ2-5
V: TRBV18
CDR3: CASSAAGTSQETQYF
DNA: TGTGCCAGCTCCGCCGCTGGGACATCTCAAGAGACCCAGTACTTC

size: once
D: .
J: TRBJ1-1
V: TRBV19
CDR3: CASSIVGGGRTEAFF
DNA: TGTGCCAGTAGTATAGTGGGGGGAGGGAGGACTGAAGCTTTCTTT

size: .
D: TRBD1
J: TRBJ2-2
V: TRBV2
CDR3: CASRKGATPGTGELFF
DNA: TGTGCCAGCAGGAAGGGGGCCACCCCGGGCACCGGGGAGCTGTTTTTT

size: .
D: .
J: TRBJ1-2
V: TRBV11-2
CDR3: CASSLSDSYRYGYTF
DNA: TGTGCCAGCAGTTTGTCGGACAGTTATCGATATGGCTACACCTTC

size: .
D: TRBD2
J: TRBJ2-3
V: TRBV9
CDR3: CASSVGSFAGVDTDTQYF
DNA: TGTGCCAGCAGCGTAGGGTCGTTTGCGGGGGTCGACACAGATACGCAGTATTTT

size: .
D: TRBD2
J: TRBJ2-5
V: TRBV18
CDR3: CASSSSGSGQETQYF
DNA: TGTGCCAGCTCATCGAGCGGGAGTGGACAAGAGACCCAGTACTTC

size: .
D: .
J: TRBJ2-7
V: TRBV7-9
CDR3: CASSLGSRSPQGEQYF
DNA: TGTGCCAGCAGCTTAGGGTCTAGGTCGCCCCAGGGGGAGCAGTACTTC

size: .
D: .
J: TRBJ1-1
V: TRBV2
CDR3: CASSALPGMNTEAFF
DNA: TGTGCCAGCAGCGCCCTTCCGGGTATGAACACTGAAGCTTTCTTT

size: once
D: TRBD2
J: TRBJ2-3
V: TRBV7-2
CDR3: CASRSGRVSTDTQYF
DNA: TGTGCCAGCAGGTCTGGGAGGGTGAGCACAGATACGCAGTATTTT

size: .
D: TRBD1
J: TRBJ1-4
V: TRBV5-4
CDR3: CASSTGTGGGEKLFF
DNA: TGTGCCAGCAGCACTGGGACAGGGGGGGGTGAAAAACTGTTTTTT

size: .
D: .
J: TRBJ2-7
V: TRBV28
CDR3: CASSITGKSSYEQYF
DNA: TGTGCCAGCAGTATAACGGGAAAGAGCTCCTACGAGCAGTACTTC

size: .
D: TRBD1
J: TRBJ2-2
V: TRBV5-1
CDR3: CASSEDRGRAGELFF
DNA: TGCGCCAGCAGCGAGGACAGGGGGCGGGCCGGGGAGCTGTTTTTT

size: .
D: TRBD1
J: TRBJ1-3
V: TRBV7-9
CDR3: CASSLGRGLGNTIYF
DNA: TGTGCCAGCAGCTTAGGAAGGGGGCTTGGAAACACCATATATTTT

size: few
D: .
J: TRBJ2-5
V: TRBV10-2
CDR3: CASSGDISLETQYF
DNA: TGCGCCAGCAGTGGAGACATCTCTCTTGAGACCCAGTACTTC

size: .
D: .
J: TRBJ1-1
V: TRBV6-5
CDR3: CASTAFGTWISEAFF
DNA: TGTGCCAGCACTGCCTTCGGGACATGGATTTCTGAAGCTTTCTTT

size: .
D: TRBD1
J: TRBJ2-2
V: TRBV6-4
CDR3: CASSDGTGRSGTGELFF
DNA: TGTGCCAGCAGTGACGGGACAGGGCGCTCGGGCACCGGGGAGCTGTTTTTT

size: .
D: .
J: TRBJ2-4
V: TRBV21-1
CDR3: CASSKTRVQSNIQYF
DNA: TGTGCCAGCAGCAAAACACGGGTCCAGTCCAACATTCAGTACTTC

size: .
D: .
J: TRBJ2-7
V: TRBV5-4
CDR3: CASNPTEGNEQYF
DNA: TGTGCCAGCAACCCGACGGAGGGCAACGAGCAGTACTTC

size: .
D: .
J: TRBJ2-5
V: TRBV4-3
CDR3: CASSQDYRMRETQYF
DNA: TGCGCCAGCAGCCAAGATTACAGGATGAGGGAGACCCAGTACTTC

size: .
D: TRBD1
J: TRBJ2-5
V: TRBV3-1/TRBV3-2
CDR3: CASSQFGQGGQETQYF
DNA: TGTGCCAGCAGCCAATTCGGACAGGGGGGTCAAGAGACCCAGTACTTC

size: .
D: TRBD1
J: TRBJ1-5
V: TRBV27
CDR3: CASRNRGVSQPQHF
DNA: TGTGCCAGCAGGAACAGGGGCGTCAGTCAGCCCCAGCATTTT

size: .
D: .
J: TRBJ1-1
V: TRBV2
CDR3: CATPGGSTEAFF
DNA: TGTGCCACCCCGGGAGGGAGCACTGAAGCTTTCTTT

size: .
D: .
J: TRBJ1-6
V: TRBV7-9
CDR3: CASSRGDLNSPLHF
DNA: TGTGCCAGCAGCCGCGGGGACCTTAATTCACCCCTCCACTTT

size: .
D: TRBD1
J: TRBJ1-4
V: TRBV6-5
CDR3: CASKQGFNEKLFF
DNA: TGTGCCAGCAAACAGGGGTTTAATGAAAAACTGTTTTTT

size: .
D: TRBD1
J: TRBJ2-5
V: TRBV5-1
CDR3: CASSSGGTGVPETQYF
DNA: TGCGCCAGCAGCTCAGGCGGGACAGGGGTTCCGGAGACCCAGTACTTC

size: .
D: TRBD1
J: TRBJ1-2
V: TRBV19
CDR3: CASRRLPGQGYGYTF
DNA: TGTGCCAGTAGACGACTTCCGGGACAGGGATATGGCTACACCTTC

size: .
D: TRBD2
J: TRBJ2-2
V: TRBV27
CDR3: CASSSRLAGPPNTGELFF
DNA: TGTGCCAGCAGTTCTAGACTAGCGGGACCCCCAAACACCGGGGAGCTGTTTTTT